The entry below gives a single T cell receptor beta chain sequence along with its context. Its antigen is unidentified. Preparing the TCRbeta library involved the use of unique molecular identifiers. A single record per CDR3 protein comes from TCRdb applying MiXCR to the PCR reads. The table has some 840,000 distinct CDR3 sequences, about 15% seen once. After removal of 5 bases from V and 6 bases from J, the junction contained 4 bases not matched to a gene. Germline V gene lookup returns CDR1 SGHVS and CDR2 FNYEAQ. There are 13 residues in the CDR3. The sample comes from a study of T-cell reconstitution after alpha-beta-depleted transplantation in children. Study conclusions and caveats: Reports say that about two months after transplant, the alpha-beta T cells came out of several hundred graft clones that had expanded. The main origin of T-cell counts and diversity one year after transplant was newly produced T cells. Surviving recipient T cells and thymic progenitors produced the high day-60 TCRbeta diversity seen in some patients.

Sequences were derived from PBMCs, mostly from graft donor cells, sampled 360 days after TCRalphabeta/CD19-depleted stem cell transplant. This receptor was identified in a male patient younger than 18 who had a stem cell transplant for acute lymphoblastic leukemia, so the T cells may come from the graft donor. The chain is built from TRBV7-6 and TRBJ2-5; TRBD2 agrees at 9 bases. The DNA of the CDR3 is TGTGCCAGCAGCGGACTAGCGAAGCAGACCCAGTACTTC. Translated: CASSGLAKQTQYF.